This T cell receptor (beta chain) is from a study of cytomegalovirus exposure and HLA in healthy donors. The V gene end was trimmed by 10 bases and the J gene end by 6 bases; junction bases not matched to a gene: 14. Germline V gene data show CDR1 as SNHLY and CDR2 as FYNNEI. CDR3 length equals 15 residues. PCR employed 60 Vbeta and 13 Jbeta primers. Assay: immunoSEQ multiplex PCR; the TCRdb copy retains only in-frame clones and omits some. The data contain around 100,000 clones, around 82% of them singletons. The sequence was obtained from a man aged 35 to 55 in good health and CMV-seropositive. Sample: PBMCs. The chain combines TRBV2 with TRBJ2-2, with 7 bases matching TRBD2. Written as DNA, the CDR3 is TGTGCCAACAATCGTCTGCGGGAGATATCCGGGGAGCTGTTTTTT. It codes for CANNRLREISGELFF. Using reference TRBV2 and TRBJ2-2 for the parts outside the CDR3, the full variable domain is EPEVTQTPSHQVTQMGQEVILRCVPISNHLYFYWYRQILGQKVEFLVSFYNNEISEKSEIFDDQFSVERPDGSNFTLKIRSTKLEDSAMYFCANNRLREISGELFFGEGSRLTVL.